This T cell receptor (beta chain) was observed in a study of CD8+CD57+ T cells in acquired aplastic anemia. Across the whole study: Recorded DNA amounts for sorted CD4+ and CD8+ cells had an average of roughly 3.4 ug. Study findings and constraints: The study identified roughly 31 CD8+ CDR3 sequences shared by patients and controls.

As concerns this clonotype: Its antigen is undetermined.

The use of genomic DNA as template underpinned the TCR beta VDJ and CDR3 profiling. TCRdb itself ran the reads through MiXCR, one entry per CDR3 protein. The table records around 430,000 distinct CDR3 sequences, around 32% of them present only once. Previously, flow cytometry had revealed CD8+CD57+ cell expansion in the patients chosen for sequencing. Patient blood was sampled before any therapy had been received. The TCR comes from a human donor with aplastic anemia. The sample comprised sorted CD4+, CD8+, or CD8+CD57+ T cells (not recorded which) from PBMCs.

The CDR3, as DNA: TGCAGTGCAACGGGGGACTCGGCGGGAGAGACCCAGTACTTC. This translates into CSATGDSAGETQYF. This chain uses TRBV20-1 with TRBJ2-5, with D perhaps matching TRBD2 (6 bases). The ends were cut back, 6 bases at V and 4 bases at J, with 18 bases in the middle. The CDR3 has 14 amino acids. Per the germline V gene, CDR1 is DFQATT and CDR2 is SNEGSKA (reference sequence).